Sequencing of this T cell receptor (beta chain) was carried out in a study of coeliac disease. Whole-study results and caveats: Unbiased detection of gliadin-specific T cells was judged not feasible with this approach. TRB repertoires were largely private, with most amino acid sequences found in only one sample. Intraepithelial and lamina propria fractions were not highly pure.

On this clone: Its specificity is not known.

Germline CDR1 and CDR2: LGHNA and YNFKEQ. The CDR3 consists of 15 residues. V dropped 0 bases and J dropped 2 bases, with 10 bases sitting between them. The assay was immunoSEQ multiplex PCR, and TCRdb's table has in-frame clones only and misses some. The sample contains thousands of clones, 55% to 70% of which appear only once. Sample: intraepithelial lymphocytes from the gut. The chain carries TRBV4-2 and TRBJ1-2; possible D gene TRBD1, 5 bases. The sequence was collected from a woman aged 40 to 50. Here the CDR3 DNA reads TGTGCCAGCAGCCAAGATCGGGGGTCGAACTATGGCTACACCTTC. Amino acid sequence: CASSQDRGSNYGYTF.